Shown below are 18 T cell receptor beta chains from a single sample sequenced in a study of blood T cell repertoires in COVID-19. Method: immunoSEQ multiplex PCR; TCRdb's copy keeps in-frame clones and lacks some. The sample has about 440,000 clones; around 88% are singletons. What was sequenced was peripheral blood. These receptor sequences come from a woman aged 45-65 years with COVID-19, enrolled during active disease.

This clone was seen more than once but under ten times. The gene calls are TRBV10-3 and TRBJ2-7, with D possibly being TRBD1 (6 bases). V gave up 2 bases and J gave up 3 bases, with 11 bases separating them. CDR1 and CDR2 from the germline V gene are ENHRY and SYGVKD. This CDR3 is built from 14 residues. The chain's CDR3 is CAISERGHGYEQYF. The CDR3 DNA is TGTGCCATCAGTGAGAGGGGACACGGCTACGAGCAGTACTTC.

The chain carries TRBV7-9 and TRBJ1-2; possible D gene TRBD1, 6 bases. CDR3 length equals 15 residues. Trimming removed 6 bases at V and 0 bases at J, with 14 bases between. The germline V gene encodes CDR1 SEHNR and CDR2 FQNEAQ (reference sequence). The CDR3 nucleotides are TGTGCCAGCAGGGCCGGGACAACCCCTAACTATGGCTACACCTTC. Its protein is CASRAGTTPNYGYTF.

J is TRBJ1-2 and V is TRBV6-5; tentatively, D is TRBD1 (5 bases). The CDR3 runs to 15 residues. CDR1 and CDR2 from the germline V gene are MNHEY and SVGAGI. Trimming removed 5 bases from V and 0 bases from J, with 13 bases in between. The CDR3 DNA sequence: TGTGCCAGCAGTAGGGGTTCCATAGCTAACTATGGCTACACCTTC. This translates into CASSRGSIANYGYTF.

The V call is TRBV5-5, the J call TRBJ1-1; 8 nucleotides match TRBD1. The CDR3 sequence is 12 residues long. The V and J ends lost 9 bases and 5 bases, in that order; junction bases with no gene match: 6. The germline V gene encodes CDR1 SGHKS and CDR2 YYEKEE (reference sequence). The CDR3 spells CATSQGVTEAFF. Written as DNA, the CDR3 is TGTGCCACCTCACAGGGGGTAACTGAAGCTTTCTTT.

This clone was recorded a few times. The chain joins TRBV3-1 (or the pseudogene TRBV3-2) to TRBJ2-7, with 11 nucleotides matching TRBD2. Germline lookup yields CDR1 LGHDT and CDR2 YNNKEL (reference sequence). Trimming cost V 5 bases and J 5 bases; bases outside gene matches: 8. The CDR3 spans 15 residues. The chain's CDR3 is CASSSRLAGLNEQYF. The CDR3, as DNA: TGTGCCAGCAGCAGCCGACTAGCGGGGTTGAACGAGCAGTACTTC.

The chain joins TRBV3-1 (or the pseudogene TRBV3-2) to TRBJ2-7; 9 bases match TRBD2. The length of the CDR3 is 15 residues. With V trimmed by 7 bases and J by 1 base, 8 bases remained unmatched. Germline CDR1 is LGHDT and CDR2 is YNNKEL (reference sequence). In DNA, the CDR3 is TGTGCCAGCACCAGCTCGCTAGCGGGGTCCTACGAGCAGTACTTC. It is translated as CASTSSLAGSYEQYF.

This clone was recorded only once. This rearrangement joins TRBV10-3 to TRBJ1-2; no definite D call. CDR1 and CDR2 from the germline V gene are ENHRY and SYGVKD. The germline V and J ends were trimmed by 0 bases and 2 bases, with 13 bases remaining between them. The CDR3 has 16 residues. In nucleotides, the CDR3 is TGTGCCATCAGTGAGTCTCCGGACGGGGTGAACTATGGCTACACCTTC. Encoded protein: CAISESPDGVNYGYTF.

The genes are TRBV6-1 and TRBJ1-2; no firm D call. The V end was cut by 3 bases, the J end by 6 bases, with 8 bases between. Germline CDR1 reads MNHNS; CDR2 reads SASEGT. CDR3 length equals 12 residues. CDR3 protein: CASSEGSHGYTF. In nucleotides, the CDR3 is TGTGCCAGCAGTGAGGGGAGTCATGGCTACACCTTC.

J is TRBJ1-2 and V is TRBV3-1 (or the pseudogene TRBV3-2), with D possibly being TRBD1 (6 bases). This CDR3 has 13 residues. The V end lost 0 bases, the J end lost 6 bases, and 8 bases lay between the germline ends. Looked up from germline, CDR1 is LGHDT and CDR2 is YNNKEL (reference sequence). CDR3 sequence (DNA): TGTGCCAGCAGCCAAGACTGGGGGCATGGCTACACCTTC. Translated: CASSQDWGHGYTF.

This rearrangement joins TRBV6-5 to TRBJ2-7; 13 bases match TRBD2. The germline V gene encodes CDR1 MNHEY and CDR2 SVGAGI. V dropped 10 bases and J dropped 3; count of bases not matched to a gene: 6. The CDR3 runs 14 residues. The CDR3 nucleotides read TGTGCCATCCTGACTAGCGGGGGGATCTACGAGCAGTACTTC. Protein product: CAILTSGGIYEQYF.

The chain joins TRBV5-4 to TRBJ2-3; a possible D gene is TRBD1 (7 bases). Germline V gene data show CDR1 as SGHNT and CDR2 as YYREEE (reference sequence). The V end was cut by 4 bases, the J end by 4 bases, with 16 bases between. This CDR3 spans 15 amino acids. Here the CDR3 reads CASSLAGQGADTQYF. The DNA of the CDR3 is TGTGCCAGCAGCCTGGCGGGGCAGGGGGCAGATACGCAGTATTTT.

The chain uses TRBV27 and TRBJ1-2; D is undetermined. CDR3 length: 13 amino acids. The V gene's germline CDR1 is MNHEY and CDR2 SMNVEV (reference sequence). Trimming removed 6 bases at V and 4 bases at J, with 12 bases between. In DNA, the CDR3 is TGTGCCAGCAGGAGGGTGGGAAGCTATGGCTACACCTTC. Protein product: CASRRVGSYGYTF.

This clone came up once. The chain has TRBV5-1 and TRBJ1-2; a weak D match, TRBD1 (6 bases). V lost 0 bases and J lost 3, with 15 bases in between. The CDR3 is 16 residues long. Germline CDR1 reads SGHRS; CDR2 reads YFSETQ. CDR3 sequence (DNA): TGCGCCAGCAGCTTGGCCCGGACAGATGCTTACTATGGCTACACCTTC. Residues: CASSLARTDAYYGYTF.

This CDR3 reads CSVYLSPGEKLFF. DNA of the CDR3: TGCAGCGTTTATCTCTCCCCGGGGGAAAAACTGTTTTTT. The V call is TRBV29-1, the J call TRBJ1-4; the D is unclear. Trimming shortened V by 5 bases and J by 8 bases, and 15 bases separated the two germline ends. This CDR3 spans 13 amino acids. Germline loops: CDR1 SQVTM, CDR2 ANQGSEA. The entire variable domain, with the rest obtained from reference TRBV29-1 and TRBJ1-4, is as follows: SAVISQKPSRDICQRGTSLTIQCQVDSQVTMMFWYRQQPGQSLTLIATANQGSEATYESGFVIDKFPISRPNLTFSTLTVSNMSPEDSSIYLCSVYLSPGEKLFFGSGTQLSVL.

This clone was seen once. The chain has TRBV11-2 and TRBJ1-5; no reliable D call. Deletions cut 2 bases from V and 5 bases from J, with 10 bases between. The CDR3 is 14 amino acids. Germline assignment: CDR1 SGHAT and CDR2 FQNNGV. The CDR3 DNA follows: TGTGCCAGCAGCTTATTGCAGGTTGATCAGCCCCAGCATTTT. This encodes CASSLLQVDQPQHF.

This chain connects TRBV6-5 to TRBJ2-5, with TRBD2 matching 12 bases. The germline V gene encodes CDR1 MNHEY and CDR2 SVGAGI. The CDR3 runs to 16 residues. V lost 4 bases and J lost 4; bases outside the gene matches: 7. CDR3 nucleotides: TGTGCCAGCAGTTTTTCTAGCGGGGGGGCTGGAGAGACCCAGTACTTC. Translating it yields CASSFSSGGAGETQYF.

The V gene is TRBV19, the J gene TRBJ2-1, with 12 bases that match TRBD2. The CDR3 contains 15 residues. CDR1 and CDR2 from the germline V gene are LNHDA and SQIVND (reference sequence). Trimming at V came to 5 bases and at J to 8 bases, leaving 7 bases not matched to a gene. This chain's CDR3 is CASSSTTSGGDEQFF. The CDR3 DNA sequence: TGTGCCAGTAGTTCGACGACTAGCGGGGGCGATGAGCAGTTCTTC.

V is TRBV29-1 and J is TRBJ1-1; D gene ambiguous. Looked up from germline, CDR1 is SQVTM and CDR2 is ANQGSEA. CDR3 size: 13 residues. V lost 3 bases to trimming and J lost 1 base, with 9 bases between them. The CDR3 loop reads CSVDGGTNTEAFF. The CDR3 region has the DNA TGCAGCGTTGACGGCGGAACGAACACTGAAGCTTTCTTT.